Shown below are 11 T cell receptor beta chains from a single sample sequenced in a study of blood T cell repertoires in COVID-19. Sequencing used immunoSEQ multiplex PCR; TCRdb keeps in-frame clones, though not all of them. The sample lists some 130,000 clones; 81% were seen once. The sample taken for sequencing was peripheral blood. The receptors stem from a woman aged 60-70 years with active or convalescent COVID-19.

The CDR3 region has the DNA TGTGCCAGCAGCCTCAACCTAGGGCGGACTCAAGAGACCCAGTACTTC. Encoded protein: CASSLNLGRTQETQYF. V gene TRBV9 combines with J gene TRBJ2-5, with D possibly matching TRBD2 (5 bases). Germline V gene lookup returns CDR1 SGDLS and CDR2 YYNGEE. V lost 4 bases to trimming and J lost 2 bases, with 18 bases between them. The CDR3 has 16 residues.

V usage is TRBV28 and J usage is TRBJ1-5, with a possible D match to TRBD1 (6 bases). The CDR3 is made up of 18 amino acids. Trimming cost V 3 bases and J 0 bases, with 18 bases left between them. Per the germline V gene, CDR1 is MDHEN and CDR2 is SYDVKM. Here the CDR3 DNA reads TGTGCCAGCAGTTTCGTGTTACAGGGAATGTTTAGCAATCAGCCCCAGCATTTT. Translating gives CASSFVLQGMFSNQPQHF.

This rearrangement joins TRBV19 to TRBJ2-2; tentative D call: TRBD1 (6 bases). The germline V gene has CDR1 LNHDA and CDR2 SQIVND (reference sequence). V gave up 5 bases and J gave up 0 bases, with 10 bases separating them. The CDR3 length is 15 residues. For the CDR3, the DNA is TGTGCCAGTAGTGGACAGCGTTCGAACACCGGGGAGCTGTTTTTT. Its translation is CASSGQRSNTGELFF.

The chain links TRBV7-8 to TRBJ1-6; D remains ambiguous. The CDR3 spans 15 residues. CDR1 and CDR2 (germline): SGHVS, FQNEAQ. V was shortened by 1 base and J by 7 bases, with 11 bases between the two germline ends. CDR3 residues: CASSLVGDWNSPLHF. DNA of the CDR3: TGTGCCAGCAGCTTAGTTGGAGATTGGAATTCACCCCTCCACTTT.

This clone occurred once. V is TRBV7-2 and J is TRBJ2-3; 7 bases agree with TRBD1. The germline gives CDR1 SGHTA, CDR2 FQGNSA. V shed 5 bases, J shed 6 bases, and the junction held 8 bases outside the gene matches. CDR3 size: 14 residues. CDR3 nucleotides: TGTGCCAGCAGCATCAGACAGGGCAGCGATACGCAGTATTTT. This gives the protein CASSIRQGSDTQYF.

CDR3 nucleotides: TGTGCCAGCAGTGAACTACTCCTGGGAAACACCATATATTTT. Encoded protein: CASSELLLGNTIYF. V usage is TRBV6-1 and J usage is TRBJ1-3; D unresolved. The V and J ends lost 2 bases and 4 bases respectively, with 9 bases between them. The CDR3 sequence is 14 residues long. The germline CDR1 and CDR2 sequences are MNHNS and SASEGT.

The V and J genes are TRBV24-1 and TRBJ2-5, with TRBD1 matching over 9 bases. After removal of 7 bases from V and 2 bases from J, the junction contained 1 base not matched to a gene. The germline V gene encodes CDR1 KGHDR and CDR2 SFDVKD. The CDR3 is 13 residues long. The CDR3 coding sequence is TGTGCCACCAGGGGACAGGGACAAGAGACCCAGTACTTC. Its translation is CATRGQGQETQYF.

Here the CDR3 DNA reads TGTGCCAGCAGTGAGCCACTCGGGGAGCTGTTTTTT. This translates into CASSEPLGELFF. V is TRBV6-6 and J is TRBJ2-2; unclear D gene. V was shortened by 5 bases and J by 7 bases, with 8 bases between the two germline ends. The CDR3 is 12 residues long. Looked up from germline, CDR1 is MNHNY and CDR2 is SVGAGI (reference sequence).

The chain combines TRBV16 with TRBJ1-1; a weak D match, TRBD1 (5 bases). V was trimmed by 4 bases and J by 6 bases, leaving 18 bases between them. This CDR3 has 15 amino acids. Germline V CDR1 and CDR2: KGHSY, FQNENV. The CDR3 loop reads CASSLYNQGRAEAFF. CDR3 sequence (DNA): TGTGCCAGCAGCCTCTATAATCAGGGAAGGGCTGAAGCTTTCTTT.

The chain is built from TRBV5-1 and TRBJ2-5, with D possibly matching TRBD2 (5 bases). CDR3 length: 13 residues. CDR1 and CDR2 (germline): SGHRS, YFSETQ. V was clipped by 0 bases and J by 5 bases, with 8 bases between them. DNA of the CDR3: TGCGCCAGCAGCTTGGATTGGAGGGAGACCCAGTACTTC. Translating it yields CASSLDWRETQYF.

A remark on this clone: At one boundary the junction diverges from the germline segment, which might be a read error. V is TRBV5-8 and J is TRBJ1-1; the D gene is possibly TRBD1 (6 bases). The CDR3 loop spans 14 amino acids. Germline CDR1 and CDR2: SGHTS and YDEGEE. CDR3 DNA sequence: TGTGCCAGCAGCTTGTCTTGGACAGAAGCCCCTCCAAATTTT. Its translation is CASSLSWTEAPPNF.